The following is a T cell receptor (beta chain) sequence with its context. As yet, its antigen is unknown. This specimen comes from a study of T cell responses to AZD1222 COVID-19 vaccine. Whole-study findings and limits: Of spike-specific TCRs, nearly half reportedly target regions left unmutated in variants. Clonal diversity was possibly underestimated, and white British individuals and females predominated among donors. Spike-specific TCR repertoires showed rising breadth and depth after two AZD1222 doses. Only six people who got AZD1222 tested seropositive at baseline.

This CDR3 spans 17 amino acids. Germline loops: CDR1 GTSNPN, CDR2 SVGIG (reference sequence). V lost 0 bases and J lost 1; bases outside the gene matches: 9. TCRdb keeps only in-frame clones here, not all; method: immunoSEQ multiplex PCR. The table includes about 100,000 clones, roughly nine tenths detected once. The chain employs TRBV30 and TRBJ1-5; TRBD1 aligns across 7 bases. The sequence was collected from an adult in good health. The starting material was peripheral blood, obtained on day 0 of AZD1222 vaccination. The CDR3 sequence is CAWSVSRSDRSNQPQHF. The DNA for the CDR3 is TGTGCCTGGAGTGTATCGAGGTCGGACAGGAGCAATCAGCCCCAGCATTTT.